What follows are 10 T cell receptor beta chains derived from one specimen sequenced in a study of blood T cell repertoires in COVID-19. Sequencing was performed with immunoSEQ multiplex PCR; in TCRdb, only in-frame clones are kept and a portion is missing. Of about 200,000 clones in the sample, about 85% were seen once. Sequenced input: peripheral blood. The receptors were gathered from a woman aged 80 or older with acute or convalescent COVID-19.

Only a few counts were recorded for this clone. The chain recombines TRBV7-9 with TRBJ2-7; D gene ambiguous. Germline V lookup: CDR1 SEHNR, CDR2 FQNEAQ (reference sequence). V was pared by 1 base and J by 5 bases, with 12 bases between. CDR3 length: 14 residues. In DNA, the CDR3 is TGTGCCAGCAGCTTAGACAAGCGTCCGGACGAGCAGTACTTC. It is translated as CASSLDKRPDEQYF.

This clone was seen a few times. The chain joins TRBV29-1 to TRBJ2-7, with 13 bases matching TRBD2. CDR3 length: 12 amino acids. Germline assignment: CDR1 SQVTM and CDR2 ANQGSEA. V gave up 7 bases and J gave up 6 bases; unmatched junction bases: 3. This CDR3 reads CSGGLAGVEQYF. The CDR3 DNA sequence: TGCAGCGGTGGACTAGCGGGAGTCGAGCAGTACTTC.

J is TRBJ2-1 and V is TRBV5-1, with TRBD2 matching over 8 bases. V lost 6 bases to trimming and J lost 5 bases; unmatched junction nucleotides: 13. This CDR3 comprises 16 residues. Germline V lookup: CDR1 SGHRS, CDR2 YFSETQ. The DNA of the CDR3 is TGCGCCAGCAACCTAGTTCCGGGGACTAGTCACAATGAGCAGTTCTTC. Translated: CASNLVPGTSHNEQFF.

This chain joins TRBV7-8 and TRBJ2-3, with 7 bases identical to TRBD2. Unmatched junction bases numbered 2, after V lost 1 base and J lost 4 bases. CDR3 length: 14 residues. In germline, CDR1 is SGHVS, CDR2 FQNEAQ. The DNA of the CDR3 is TGTGCCAGCAGCTTAGGCGGGAGACCAGATACGCAGTATTTT. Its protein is CASSLGGRPDTQYF.

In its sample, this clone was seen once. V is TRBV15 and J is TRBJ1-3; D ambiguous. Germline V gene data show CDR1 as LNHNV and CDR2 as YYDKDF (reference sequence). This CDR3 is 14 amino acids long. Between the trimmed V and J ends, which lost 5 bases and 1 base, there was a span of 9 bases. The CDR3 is CATSAGRSGNTIYF. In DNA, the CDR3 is TGTGCCACCAGCGCGGGCCGATCTGGAAACACCATATATTTT.

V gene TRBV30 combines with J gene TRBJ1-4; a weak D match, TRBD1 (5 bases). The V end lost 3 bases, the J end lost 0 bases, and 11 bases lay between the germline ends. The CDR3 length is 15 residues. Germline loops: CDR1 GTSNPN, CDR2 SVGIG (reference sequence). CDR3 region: CAWSQIGATNEKLFF. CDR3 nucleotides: TGTGCCTGGAGCCAAATAGGGGCAACTAATGAAAAACTGTTTTTT.

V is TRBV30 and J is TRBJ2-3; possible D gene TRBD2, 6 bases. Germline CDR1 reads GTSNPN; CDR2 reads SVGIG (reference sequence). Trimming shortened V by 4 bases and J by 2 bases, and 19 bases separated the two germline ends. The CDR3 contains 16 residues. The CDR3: CAWIGRSGTLTDTQYF. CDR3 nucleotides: TGTGCCTGGATAGGAAGGTCAGGGACTCTCACAGATACGCAGTATTTT.

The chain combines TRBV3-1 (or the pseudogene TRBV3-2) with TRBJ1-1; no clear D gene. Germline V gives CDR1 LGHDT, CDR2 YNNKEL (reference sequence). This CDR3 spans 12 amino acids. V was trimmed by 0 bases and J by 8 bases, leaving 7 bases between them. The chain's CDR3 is CASSQDEREAFF. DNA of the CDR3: TGTGCCAGCAGCCAAGATGAGAGAGAAGCTTTCTTT.

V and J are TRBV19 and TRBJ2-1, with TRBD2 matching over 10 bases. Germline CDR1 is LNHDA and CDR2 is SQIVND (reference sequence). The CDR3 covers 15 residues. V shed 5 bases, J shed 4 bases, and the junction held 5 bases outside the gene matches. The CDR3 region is CASSAGLAEYNEQFF. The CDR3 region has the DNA TGTGCCAGTAGTGCAGGACTAGCGGAATACAATGAGCAGTTCTTC.

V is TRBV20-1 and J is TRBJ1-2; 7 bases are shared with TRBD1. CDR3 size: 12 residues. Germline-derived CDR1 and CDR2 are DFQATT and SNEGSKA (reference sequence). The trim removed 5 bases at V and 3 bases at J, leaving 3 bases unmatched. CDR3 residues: CSAGDRDYGYTF. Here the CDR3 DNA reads TGCAGTGCTGGTGACAGGGACTATGGCTACACCTTC.